A single sample gave rise to the 32 T cell receptor beta chains below, sequenced in a study of cytotoxic CD8 clonotypes in ibrutinib-treated CLL (TCRdb year 2021). This specimen's time point label, interpreted: about a year on ibrutinib. The library was made by the immunoSEQ multiplex PCR assay. Held by TCRdb, this immuneACCESS table contains in-frame sequences only and omits some clones. Under half of the omission traces to an unresolved V gene where checked; the cause of the rest is unknown. Here the sample has some 140,000 clones; under 95% occur a single time. The ten largest clones capture 10% to 12% of the sample. The source material was PBMCs, sampled after 12 months of ibrutinib treatment. The source is a human donor with chronic lymphocytic leukemia.

The chain uses TRBV2 and TRBJ1-1, with 11 bases aligning to TRBD1. The germline CDR1 and CDR2 sequences are SNHLY and FYNNEI. CDR3 size: 15 residues. Unmatched junction bases numbered 9, after V lost 7 bases and J lost 5 bases. CDR3 in amino acids: CASTDRGRRSTEAFF. CDR3 sequence (DNA): TGTGCCAGCACGGACAGGGGGCGACGAAGTACTGAAGCTTTCTTT.

This chain joins TRBV6-4 and TRBJ2-1; D might be TRBD2 (6 bases). This CDR3 spans 16 amino acids. Germline loops: CDR1 MRHNA, CDR2 SNTAGT. Trimming stripped 5 bases from V and 6 bases from J, with 20 bases between. The DNA of the CDR3 is TGTGCCAGCAGTCGGGCTAGCGCCATGAGCCCCAATGAGCAGTTCTTC. Translation: CASSRASAMSPNEQFF.

This chain joins TRBV7-9 and TRBJ1-2; the D is unclear. The germline gives CDR1 SEHNR, CDR2 FQNEAQ (reference sequence). This CDR3 comprises 13 residues. Deletions cut 5 bases from V and 7 bases from J, with 14 bases between. The CDR3 here is CASSSNPIAGYTF. CDR3 coding DNA: TGTGCCAGCAGCAGTAACCCTATCGCTGGCTACACCTTC.

The rearrangement links TRBV12-5 to TRBJ1-1; 8 bases fit TRBD1. In germline, CDR1 is LGHNT, CDR2 FRNRAP. With V trimmed by 7 bases and J by 6 bases, 10 bases remained unmatched. This CDR3 region has 14 residues. The CDR3 protein is CASAPPGQVPEAFF. In nucleotides, the CDR3 is TGTGCTAGTGCCCCACCGGGACAGGTCCCTGAAGCTTTCTTT.

The chain carries TRBV6-5 and TRBJ1-1; D might be TRBD1 (6 bases). The V end was cut by 7 bases, the J end by 3 bases, with 12 bases between. There are 13 residues in the CDR3. Per the germline V gene, CDR1 is MNHEY and CDR2 is SVGAGI. The CDR3 spells CASTGNRDTEAFF. The DNA of the CDR3 is TGTGCCAGCACTGGGAACAGGGACACTGAAGCTTTCTTT.

The CDR3 spells CASSLKVLAGVETQYF. CDR3 in DNA: TGTGCCAGCAGCTTAAAGGTTCTAGCGGGAGTGGAGACCCAGTACTTC. The chain has TRBV7-9 and TRBJ2-5, with 10 bases aligning to TRBD2. Germline assignment: CDR1 SEHNR and CDR2 FQNEAQ (reference sequence). This CDR3 has 16 residues. J gave up 5 bases and V 2 bases, and 8 bases lay outside the gene matches.

The V and J genes are TRBV19 and TRBJ1-5; maybe TRBD1 (5 bases). This CDR3 is built from 14 residues. V lost 7 bases and J lost 8, with 18 bases in between. Germline-derived CDR1 and CDR2 are LNHDA and SQIVND (reference sequence). CDR3 region: CASTLGRAGEPQHF. The CDR3 nucleotides read TGTGCCAGTACTCTGGGAAGGGCGGGGGAGCCCCAGCATTTT.

This chain connects TRBV7-2 to TRBJ1-2; unclear D gene. Germline V lookup: CDR1 SGHTA, CDR2 FQGNSA. The CDR3 length is 14 residues. V was trimmed by 5 bases and J by 5 bases, leaving 15 bases between them. DNA of the CDR3: TGTGCCAGCAGCCGAGCTCAATCGGGGTATGGCTACACCTTC. Protein: CASSRAQSGYGYTF.

V gene TRBV14 combines with J gene TRBJ2-2; TRBD1 aligns across 9 bases. J was trimmed by 6 bases and V by 4 bases; bases with no gene match: 3. Looked up from germline, CDR1 is SGHDN and CDR2 is FVKESK. The CDR3 covers 14 residues. The CDR3 loop reads CASSRWTGAGELFF. Here the CDR3 DNA reads TGTGCCAGCAGCCGATGGACAGGGGCCGGGGAGCTGTTTTTT.

The chain recombines TRBV7-9 with TRBJ2-7, with 8 bases aligning to TRBD1. The germline gives CDR1 SEHNR, CDR2 FQNEAQ (reference sequence). After removal of 8 bases from V and 6 bases from J, the junction contained 9 bases not matched to a gene. This CDR3 comprises 13 residues. CDR3 coding DNA: TGTGCCAGCCGCCCGAGACAGGGGTTCGAGCAGTACTTC. Amino acids: CASRPRQGFEQYF.

The chain couples TRBV19 to TRBJ2-7, with D maybe TRBD2 (6 bases). The CDR3 has 15 residues. Per germline, CDR1 LNHDA and CDR2 SQIVND (reference sequence). The ends were cut back, 3 bases at V and 6 bases at J, with 18 bases in the middle. This chain's CDR3 is CASSITGEAQREQYF. DNA for the CDR3: TGTGCCAGTAGTATTACGGGGGAGGCCCAGCGCGAGCAGTACTTC.

The V call is TRBV6-1, the J call TRBJ1-5; D remains unclear. V shed 2 bases and J shed 12 bases, with 8 bases lying between them. Germline-derived CDR1 and CDR2 are MNHNS and SASEGT. CDR3 size: 11 residues. CDR3 residues: CASSELQHQHF. As DNA, the CDR3 is TGTGCCAGCAGTGAACTGCAACACCAGCATTTT.

This chain uses TRBV29-1 with TRBJ2-3, with unresolved D. The CDR3 consists of 15 residues. The ends were cut back, 1 base at V and 0 bases at J, with 11 bases in the middle. Germline CDR1 and CDR2: SQVTM and ANQGSEA. In nucleotides, the CDR3 is TGCAGCGTTGAAGTAGACACCGCTAGCACAGATACGCAGTATTTT. Encoded protein: CSVEVDTASTDTQYF.

The V call is TRBV5-1, the J call TRBJ2-5; 13 nucleotides agree with TRBD2. Per the germline V gene, CDR1 is SGHRS and CDR2 is YFSETQ. After removal of 3 bases from V and 6 bases from J, the junction contained 2 bases not matched to a gene. This CDR3 has 14 amino acids. The CDR3: CASSSGLAGKTQYF. For the CDR3, the DNA is TGCGCCAGCAGCTCGGGACTAGCGGGAAAGACCCAGTACTTC.

The gene calls are TRBV30 and TRBJ2-5; TRBD2 is a possible D gene (7 bases). CDR1 and CDR2 from the germline V gene are GTSNPN and SVGIG (reference sequence). The V end lost 4 bases, the J end lost 0 bases, and 15 bases lay between the germline ends. The CDR3 contains 15 residues. The CDR3 is CAWNWGREYQETQYF. The CDR3 nucleotides read TGTGCCTGGAATTGGGGGCGGGAGTACCAAGAGACCCAGTACTTC.

The chain carries TRBV7-3 and TRBJ2-7, with 9 bases matching TRBD1. Per germline, CDR1 SGHTA and CDR2 FQGTGA. The CDR3 has 15 amino acids. The V segment lost 6 bases and the J segment 0 bases; nucleotides outside the gene matches: 6. The CDR3 spells CASRPTGGSSYEQYF. CDR3 bases: TGTGCCAGCAGACCGACAGGGGGGAGCTCCTACGAGCAGTACTTC.

The chain links TRBV27 to TRBJ2-1, with D possibly TRBD2 on 5 matching bases. This CDR3 has 18 residues. V gave up 5 bases and J gave up 8 bases, with 28 bases separating them. In germline, CDR1 is MNHEY, CDR2 SMNVEV (reference sequence). CDR3 sequence reads: CASSRVQERVAGNDEQFF. CDR3 coding DNA: TGTGCCAGCAGTAGGGTTCAGGAGAGGGTGGCAGGTAATGATGAGCAGTTCTTC.

This chain joins TRBV7-8 and TRBJ2-7; 9 bases align to TRBD1. Losses at the gene ends were 5 bases for V and 3 bases for J; bases not matched to a gene: 11. Germline CDR1 and CDR2: SGHVS and FQNEAQ. The CDR3 consists of 16 residues. The CDR3 DNA reads as TGTGCCAGCAGCCCTACGTCGCGGACAGGGGTCTACGAGCAGTACTTC. Its translation: CASSPTSRTGVYEQYF. Combining the CDR3 with reference TRBV7-8 and TRBJ2-7 gives the whole variable domain GAGVSQSPRYKVAKRGQDVALRCDPISGHVSLFWYQQALGQGPEFLTYFQNEAQLDKSGLPSDRFFAERPEGSVSTLKIQRTQQEDSAVYLCASSPTSRTGVYEQYFGPGTRLTVT.

CDR3 coding DNA: TGTGCCAGCAGTTCTTTGGGGACAACTAATGAAAAACTGTTTTTT. This sequence encodes CASSSLGTTNEKLFF. The chain combines TRBV6-5 with TRBJ1-4, with D unresolved. Looked up from germline, CDR1 is MNHEY and CDR2 is SVGAGI. The CDR3 totals 15 residues. Trimming pared 4 bases from V and 0 bases from J, leaving 9 bases between.

The chain couples TRBV7-6 to TRBJ1-1; 8 nucleotides line up with TRBD1. This CDR3 is 14 amino acids long. The J segment lost 3 bases and the V segment lost 5 bases, leaving 5 bases of the junction unmatched. Germline values: CDR1 SGHVS, CDR2 FNYEAQ. DNA of the CDR3: TGTGCCAGCAGCCCTGGACAGGGCTACACTGAAGCTTTCTTT. This translates into CASSPGQGYTEAFF. The complete variable domain, with remaining parts taken from reference TRBV7-6 and TRBJ1-1, reads GAGVSQSPRYKVTKRGQDVALRCDPISGHVSLYWYRQALGQGPEFLTYFNYEAQQDKSGLPNDRFSAERPEGSISTLTIQRTEQRDSAMYRCASSPGQGYTEAFFGQGTRLTVV.

The rearrangement uses TRBV4-2 and TRBJ2-1; D call uncertain. The V and J ends lost 4 bases and 0 bases respectively, with 7 bases between them. This CDR3 region has 14 residues. Germline CDR1 and CDR2: LGHNA and YNFKEQ. CDR3 DNA sequence: TGTGCCAGCAGCCGTGGTGACTCCTACAATGAGCAGTTCTTC. It yields the protein CASSRGDSYNEQFF.

V gene TRBV30 combines with J gene TRBJ1-4; D gene ambiguous. The V and J ends lost 1 base and 7 bases respectively, with 4 bases between them. This CDR3 spans 11 amino acids. Germline loops: CDR1 GTSNPN, CDR2 SVGIG (reference sequence). CDR3 sequence: CAWSEGEKLFF. Written as DNA, the CDR3 is TGTGCCTGGAGTGAAGGTGAAAAACTGTTTTTT.

The chain links TRBV14 to TRBJ1-4; 8 bases fit TRBD1. J gave up 8 bases and V 1 base, and 6 bases lay outside the gene matches. The CDR3 extends over 15 amino acids. The germline V gene has CDR1 SGHDN and CDR2 FVKESK. The CDR3 reads CASSQGGTGGEKLFF. The CDR3 nucleotides are TGTGCCAGCAGCCAAGGTGGGACAGGCGGAGAAAAACTGTTTTTT.

The chain is built from TRBV4-3 and TRBJ2-1, with D uncertain. Trimming removed 2 bases from V and 9 bases from J, with 14 bases in between. This CDR3 spans 14 amino acids. Germline lookup yields CDR1 LGHNA and CDR2 YSLEER. The CDR3 is CASSQSGFPIEQFF. The CDR3 DNA is TGCGCCAGCAGCCAATCTGGTTTCCCGATTGAGCAGTTCTTC.

This clone has just one count. This chain uses TRBV7-9 with TRBJ2-7; D call uncertain. Trimming left V 4 bases short and J 0 bases short, with 10 bases between. Looked up from germline, CDR1 is SEHNR and CDR2 is FQNEAQ (reference sequence). The CDR3 consists of 14 residues. DNA of the CDR3: TGTGCCAGCAGCTCAGGAAGAAGCTCCTACGAGCAGTACTTC. This translates into CASSSGRSSYEQYF.

V and J are TRBV7-6 and TRBJ1-3, with D unclear. The V gene's germline CDR1 is SGHVS and CDR2 FNYEAQ. The ends were cut back, 3 bases at V and 4 bases at J, with 7 bases in the middle. CDR3 length: 13 residues. CDR3 DNA sequence: TGTGCCAGCAGCTTTTCGGCGGGAAACACCATATATTTT. Its translation: CASSFSAGNTIYF.

About this clone itself: Relative to the germline gene, one junction end is altered; a read error may explain this. At the DNA level, this CDR3 is encoded by other sequences in the same sample as well. The V and J genes are TRBV25-1 and TRBJ1-2, with unresolved D. The CDR3 spans 18 residues. CDR1 and CDR2 (germline): MGHDK, SYGVNS. The CDR3, as DNA: TGCGCCAGCAGCTCGACACTGAAAGCTTCGGACGGATCCTATGGCTACACCTTC. Protein product: CASSSTLKASDGSYGYTF.

The chain links TRBV7-8 to TRBJ2-7; D remains unclear. This CDR3 is built from 14 residues. Trimming cost V 2 bases and J 3 bases, with 11 bases left between them. Looked up from germline, CDR1 is SGHVS and CDR2 is FQNEAQ. CDR3 residues: CASSLSRNGYEQYF. DNA for the CDR3: TGTGCCAGCAGCTTATCCCGTAATGGCTACGAGCAGTACTTC.

The J gene is TRBJ2-3, the V gene TRBV5-4, with D possibly being TRBD1 or TRBD2 (5 bases each). CDR1 is SGHNT and CDR2 is YYREEE in the germline V gene (reference sequence). The CDR3 contains 16 residues. The V end was cut by 0 bases, the J end by 2 bases, with 13 bases between. The CDR3: CASSLEGRVATDTQYF. As DNA, the CDR3 is TGTGCCAGCAGCTTGGAGGGGCGGGTGGCCACAGATACGCAGTATTTT. Combining the CDR3 with reference TRBV5-4 and TRBJ2-3 gives the whole variable domain ETGVTQSPTHLIKTRGQQVTLRCSSQSGHNTVSWYQQALGQGPQFIFQYYREEENGRGNFPPRFSGLQFPNYSSELNVNALELDDSALYLCASSLEGRVATDTQYFGPGTRLTVL.

This sequence joins TRBV5-1 and TRBJ1-1; 12 bases fit TRBD1. J gave up 2 bases and V 4 bases, and 9 bases lay outside the gene matches. CDR3 length: 17 amino acids. Germline loops: CDR1 SGHRS, CDR2 YFSETQ. The CDR3 region has the DNA TGCGCCAGCAGCACCGGGACAGGGGGCGTTCTAAACACTGAAGCTTTCTTT. Translation: CASSTGTGGVLNTEAFF.

The chain is built from TRBV18 and TRBJ2-7; no clear D gene. This CDR3 spans 15 amino acids. Trimming shortened V by 3 bases and J by 0 bases, and 12 bases separated the two germline ends. Germline CDR1 KGHSH, CDR2 LQKENI. In nucleotides, the CDR3 is TGTGCCAGCTCACCCCCCGAGCGAAGCTCCTACGAGCAGTACTTC. The encoded protein is CASSPPERSSYEQYF.

This clone was recorded a few times. The rearrangement uses TRBV6-5 and TRBJ1-4; no clear D gene. The V gene's germline CDR1 is MNHEY and CDR2 SVGAGI. The CDR3 contains 12 residues. Trimming pared 6 bases from V and 8 bases from J, leaving 10 bases between. The CDR3 protein is CASRGPGEKLFF. In nucleotides, the CDR3 is TGTGCCAGCAGGGGCCCAGGCGAAAAACTGTTTTTT.